A single sample gave rise to the 14 T cell receptor beta chains below, sequenced in a study of long-term antiretroviral therapy in people with HIV. The immunoSEQ assay was v3.0, run at survey level. Sequenced by immunoSEQ multiplex PCR; TCRdb stores in-frame clones only, minus some. Of about 21,000 clones listed, roughly 84% were seen once; the top ten hold around 8.3%. The material was unsorted PBMCs, obtained 0.2 years before starting antiretroviral therapy. The receptors originated from a young man with HIV.

The V gene is TRBV10-2, the J gene TRBJ2-1, with 7 bases matching TRBD2. The germline gives CDR1 WSHSY, CDR2 SAAADI. Germline trimming cut 1 base from V and 9 bases from J; bases unmatched to any gene: 6. The CDR3 sequence is 14 residues long. The CDR3 region is CASSECLAVCEQFF. The CDR3 DNA reads TGCGCCAGCAGTGAGTGTCTAGCGGTATGTGAGCAGTTCTTC.

The CDR3 spells CASSLHTGVSDTQYF. CDR3 sequence (DNA): TGTGCCAGCAGCCTTCATACGGGGGTGTCTGATACGCAGTATTTT. The chain joins TRBV7-8 to TRBJ2-3, with D perhaps TRBD2 (6 bases). Germline V gene lookup returns CDR1 SGHVS and CDR2 FQNEAQ. This CDR3 region has 15 residues. Trimming took off 5 bases at V and 6 bases at J, with 18 bases between the two ends.

V is TRBV29-1 and J is TRBJ2-1, with 9 bases that match TRBD2. The CDR3 has 16 amino acids. From germline, CDR1 is SQVTM and CDR2 ANQGSEA. J lost 10 bases, V lost 2 bases, and 15 bases had no gene match. CDR3 in amino acids: CSVESVQRGVYGEQFF. The CDR3 DNA reads as TGCAGCGTTGAATCCGTCCAGCGGGGGGTTTACGGGGAGCAGTTCTTC.

V usage is TRBV20-1 and J usage is TRBJ2-3; D uncertain. Germline V gene lookup returns CDR1 DFQATT and CDR2 SNEGSKA (reference sequence). The ends were cut back, 6 bases at V and 5 bases at J, with 6 bases in the middle. CDR3 length: 10 residues. The CDR3 DNA is TGCAGTGCCTCCCAAGATACGCAGTATTTT. Protein sequence: CSASQDTQYF.

The V gene is TRBV6-1, the J gene TRBJ1-2; TRBD1 agrees at 7 bases. Germline V lookup: CDR1 MNHNS, CDR2 SASEGT. V lost 1 base and J lost 8; bases outside the gene matches: 10. The CDR3 is 15 residues long. Here the CDR3 DNA reads TGTGCCAGCAGTGAAGGGGGTGGGGACAGCGAGGGCTACACCTTC. It is translated as CASSEGGGDSEGYTF.

The CDR3 loop is CAWGNGLNTEAFF. The DNA for the CDR3 is TGTGCCTGGGGAAACGGGCTGAACACTGAAGCTTTCTTT. The chain carries TRBV30 and TRBJ1-1, with D unclear. Germline CDR1 and CDR2: GTSNPN and SVGIG (reference sequence). The CDR3 runs to 13 residues. V dropped 5 bases and J dropped 0 bases, with 10 bases sitting between them.

This rearrangement joins TRBV6-5 to TRBJ1-6; D gene unclear. The germline V gene encodes CDR1 MNHEY and CDR2 SVGAGI. V dropped 2 bases and J dropped 6 bases, with 8 bases sitting between them. The CDR3 totals 14 residues. This CDR3 reads CASSYEGSNSPLHF. The CDR3 DNA sequence: TGTGCCAGCAGTTACGAGGGATCTAATTCACCCCTCCACTTT.

The chain couples TRBV9 to TRBJ1-5; 8 bases agree with TRBD1. The CDR3 length is 15 residues. The junction had 6 bases not matched to a gene; V was cut back by 3 bases and J by 4 bases. From germline, CDR1 is SGDLS and CDR2 YYNGEE. The CDR3 is CASSAGTGGNQPQHF. The CDR3 DNA follows: TGTGCCAGCAGCGCCGGGACAGGTGGAAATCAGCCCCAGCATTTT.

The rearrangement links TRBV5-8 to TRBJ2-3; 9 bases align to TRBD2. J gave up 5 bases and V 5 bases, and 3 bases lay outside the gene matches. The CDR3 is 13 amino acids. CDR1 is SGHTS and CDR2 is YDEGEE in the germline V gene. CDR3 residues: CASRVAGVDTQYF. CDR3 DNA: TGTGCCAGCAGAGTAGCGGGAGTAGATACGCAGTATTTT.

V and J are TRBV20-1 and TRBJ1-1; D call uncertain. The germline CDR1 and CDR2 sequences are DFQATT and SNEGSKA (reference sequence). This CDR3 has 11 residues. Trimming stripped 5 bases from V and 8 bases from J, with 12 bases between. Written as DNA, the CDR3 is TGCAGTGCTCGAGGACTGTCGGAAGCTTTCTTT. Protein product: CSARGLSEAFF.

The rearrangement links TRBV7-9 to TRBJ2-7, with D uncertain. V was shortened by 1 base and J by 4 bases, with 11 bases between the two germline ends. CDR3 length equals 14 residues. CDR1 SEHNR and CDR2 FQNEAQ come from the germline V gene (reference sequence). The DNA of the CDR3 is TGTGCCAGCAGCTTAGGGCAGAGACAATACGAGCAGTACTTC. Protein sequence: CASSLGQRQYEQYF.

The J gene is TRBJ2-5, the V gene TRBV29-1, with 8 positions matching TRBD2. V shed 4 bases, J shed 5 bases, and the junction held 0 bases outside the gene matches. The CDR3 contains 11 residues. Germline assignment: CDR1 SQVTM and CDR2 ANQGSEA. For the CDR3, the DNA is TGCAGCGTTGGACTAGCGGAGACCCAGTACTTC. Protein product: CSVGLAETQYF.

The chain recombines TRBV28 with TRBJ2-7; D gene unclear. Per germline, CDR1 MDHEN and CDR2 SYDVKM. With 3 bases removed from V and 3 bases from J, the gap between germline ends came to 6 bases. The CDR3 is 12 amino acids. In nucleotides, the CDR3 is TGTGCCAGCAGTTTGATAAACTACGAGCAGTACTTC. This encodes CASSLINYEQYF.

The chain carries TRBV18 and TRBJ2-7; 8 nucleotides align to TRBD2. This CDR3 spans 16 amino acids. After removal of 6 bases from V and 0 bases from J, the junction contained 10 bases not matched to a gene. Germline V gene data show CDR1 as KGHSH and CDR2 as LQKENI. The chain's CDR3 is CASSQIRRGDSYEQYF. The CDR3 DNA sequence: TGTGCCAGCTCGCAAATCAGGCGGGGGGACTCCTACGAGCAGTACTTC.